This T cell receptor (beta chain) emerged from a study of cytomegalovirus exposure and HLA in healthy donors. Per germline, CDR1 MNHNS and CDR2 SASEGT. The V segment lost 8 bases and the J segment 9 bases; nucleotides outside the gene matches: 10. The CDR3 contains 15 residues. With 60 Vbeta and 13 Jbeta primers, the PCR was carried out. Data came from immunoSEQ multiplex PCR; TCRdb stores just in-frame clones and leaves some out. The table counts roughly 78,000 clones; roughly 0.8% lies in the top ten. Donors counted as nominally healthy when sampled, yet unrecorded immune exposures were likely. The source material was PBMCs. The gene calls are TRBV6-1 and TRBJ1-6, with TRBD1 identical over 10 bases. This sequence was found in a boy younger than 18 in good health and CMV-seronegative. Here the CDR3 DNA reads TGTGCCAGCCACCGCGGACAGGGGGTAATTTCACCCCTCCACTTT. Encoded protein: CASHRGQGVISPLHF.